The 2 T cell receptor beta chains reported below all come from one sample, sequenced in a study of T-cell memory formation after mild COVID-19. From the 5' RACE reads, TCRdb called clonotypes with MiXCR, one entry per CDR3 protein. The table has a few hundred thousand distinct CDR3 sequences, 16% seen once; the top ten hold 22%. The material sequenced was PBMCs or a T cell subset sorted from them (not recorded which). The receptor source for this set is a young man who had mild COVID-19 (a few samples of this study predate the infection). Cell type and time point are not known.

This clonotype was observed a few times. This sequence joins TRBV6-2 or TRBV6-3 and TRBJ1-2; no firm D call. This CDR3 has 15 residues. Germline V CDR1 and CDR2: MNHEY, SVGEGT. Trimming cost V 5 bases and J 1 base, with 14 bases left between them. CDR3: CASSTPGVDNYGYTF. The CDR3 region has the DNA TGTGCCAGCAGTACCCCCGGAGTGGATAACTATGGCTACACCTTC.

This clonotype was seen at least ten times. The chain couples TRBV14 to TRBJ1-3; D is perhaps TRBD1 (5 bases). The V gene lost 1 base and the J gene lost 2 bases, with 6 bases spanning the gap. The germline V gene has CDR1 SGHDN and CDR2 FVKESK. The CDR3 has 14 residues. The CDR3 spells CASSQAGAGNTIYF. DNA of the CDR3: TGTGCCAGCAGCCAAGCGGGGGCTGGAAACACCATATATTTT.